A selection of T cell receptor beta chains follows, all from one sample in a study of T cells after posttransplantation cyclophosphamide. Profiling relied on immunoSEQ multiplex PCR, and the TCRdb table lists in-frame clones only, not all of them. This table holds tens of thousands of clones, approximately 76% found once. Sequenced: memory CD4+ T cells sorted from PBMCs. These receptors all stem from a woman aged 55-69 years in good health, CMV-negative, and a related stem cell transplant donor. The CDR3 runs from the conserved cysteine through the conserved F or W. Each record gives: V gene, clone size, J gene, CDR3 protein. The listing skips clone size in some rows; elsewhere it reads once, few, many or a size class.

V gene: TRBV7-6
clone size: -
J gene: TRBJ2-7
CDR3 protein: CASSFRGTSDYEQYF

V gene: TRBV6-6
clone size: -
J gene: TRBJ2-7
CDR3 protein: CASSGQGNEQYF

V gene: TRBV5-6
clone size: -
J gene: TRBJ2-7
CDR3 protein: CASSRDRGHEQYF

V gene: TRBV18
clone size: -
J gene: TRBJ2-2
CDR3 protein: CASSSTTGLQTGELFF

V gene: TRBV11-2
clone size: -
J gene: TRBJ2-5
CDR3 protein: CASSGGVGETQYF

V gene: TRBV28
clone size: -
J gene: TRBJ2-7
CDR3 protein: CASSLAGVQGYEQYF

V gene: TRBV5-1
clone size: -
J gene: TRBJ2-7
CDR3 protein: CASSLTVLDRYEQYF

V gene: TRBV7-2
clone size: -
J gene: TRBJ1-5
CDR3 protein: CASSSRGSNQPQHF

V gene: TRBV28
clone size: -
J gene: TRBJ1-2
CDR3 protein: CASSLFWDRGHHGYTF

V gene: TRBV2
clone size: few
J gene: TRBJ2-1
CDR3 protein: CASSERAIDNEQFF

V gene: TRBV29-1
clone size: -
J gene: TRBJ2-7
CDR3 protein: CSVSQGAGNEQYF

V gene: TRBV28
clone size: few
J gene: TRBJ2-1
CDR3 protein: CASRTGGPYNEQFF

V gene: TRBV11-2
clone size: once
J gene: TRBJ2-4
CDR3 protein: CASSLVGGEIAKNIQYF

V gene: TRBV30
clone size: once
J gene: TRBJ1-2
CDR3 protein: CAWSAGGNYGYTF

V gene: TRBV28
clone size: -
J gene: TRBJ2-1
CDR3 protein: CASILASGRMTHNEQFF

V gene: TRBV11-2
clone size: -
J gene: TRBJ1-5
CDR3 protein: CASSLGTVINQPQHF

V gene: TRBV30
clone size: -
J gene: TRBJ2-1
CDR3 protein: CAWVGGYNEQFF